The rows below give T cell receptor beta chains drawn from one sample of a study of T cell responses to AZD1222 COVID-19 vaccine. Profiling relied on immunoSEQ multiplex PCR, and the TCRdb table lists in-frame clones only, not all of them. Among around 46,000 clones listed, 89% were seen once. Specimen: peripheral blood, collected 28 days after the second AZD1222 dose. These receptors all stem from an adult who received the AZD1222 COVID-19 vaccine. The CDR3 runs from the conserved cysteine through the conserved F or W. D genes are given only for firm matches. Expanded clones are given a class, and other clones once, few, many or no size at all.

d_gene | len | j_gene | abundance | v_gene | CDR3nt | CDR3aa
NA | 14 | TRBJ2-2 | once | TRBV15 | TGTGCCAGTCAGACATTTCCGAACACCGGGGAGCTGTTTTTT | CASQTFPNTGELFF
TRBD1 | 15 | TRBJ1-2 | NA | TRBV11-2 | TGTGCCAGCAGCTTAGACAGGGGGGGTGATGGTGGCTACACCTTC | CASSLDRGGDGGYTF
NA | 15 | TRBJ2-6 | NA | TRBV24-1 | TGTGCCACCAGTGATTCAGGGGCTGGGGCCAACGTCCTGACTTTC | CATSDSGAGANVLTF
TRBD2 | 15 | TRBJ2-3 | NA | TRBV6-5 | TGTGCCAGCAGTCCTAGCGGGAGAGGGACAGATACGCAGTATTTT | CASSPSGRGTDTQYF
NA | 15 | TRBJ1-2 | once | TRBV4-1 | TGCGCCAGCAGCCAACTACGGGGCGCAAACTATGGCTACACCTTC | CASSQLRGANYGYTF
NA | 16 | TRBJ1-6 | NA | TRBV28 | TGTGCCAGCAGTTTATATGCTCACTCCTATAATTCACCCCTCCACTTT | CASSLYAHSYNSPLHF
TRBD2 | 15 | TRBJ2-3 | NA | TRBV10-1 | TGCGCCAGCAGTGACCTTAGCGGGAGTATAGATACGCAGTATTTT | CASSDLSGSIDTQYF
NA | 17 | TRBJ2-5 | NA | TRBV27 | TGTGCCAGCAGTTTACCCCTCTTACAGGGTGACCAAGAGACCCAGTACTTC | CASSLPLLQGDQETQYF
TRBD1 | 15 | TRBJ1-1 | few | TRBV6-5 | TGTGCCAGCAGTTACCGGACAGGGGAAAACACTGAAGCTTTCTTT | CASSYRTGENTEAFF
NA | 12 | TRBJ1-2 | NA | TRBV6-5 | TGTGCCAGCTCGGGGAACTCATATGGCTACACCTTC | CASSGNSYGYTF
TRBD1 | 14 | TRBJ1-5 | NA | TRBV28 | TGTGCCAGCAGCCCGGGACAGGGGGACCAGCCCCAGCATTTT | CASSPGQGDQPQHF
NA | 13 | TRBJ2-3 | NA | TRBV18 | TGTGCCAGCTCCCGGACACAAGGGGATACGCAGTATTTT | CASSRTQGDTQYF
TRBD1 | 14 | TRBJ2-1 | NA | TRBV6-5 | TGTGCCAGCAGTCGGACAGGGGTGGGGAATGAGCAGTTCTTC | CASSRTGVGNEQFF
TRBD1 | 13 | TRBJ1-2 | NA | TRBV24-1 | TGTGCCACGAGGGGACAGGGCCAGGGTGGCTACACCTTC | CATRGQGQGGYTF
TRBD1 | 14 | TRBJ2-7 | NA | TRBV27 | TGTGCCAGCAGAAGGACAGGGGGAACCTACGAGCAGTACTTC | CASRRTGGTYEQYF
NA | 13 | TRBJ1-2 | NA | TRBV24-1 | TGTGCCACCAGTGATGGGATTGGGGATGGCTACACCTTC | CATSDGIGDGYTF
TRBD1 | 17 | TRBJ1-5 | few | TRBV5-6 | TGTGCCAGCAGCCGCCCCACAGGGGTTTATAGCAATCAGCCCCAGCATTTT | CASSRPTGVYSNQPQHF
NA | 13 | TRBJ2-3 | NA | TRBV19 | TGTGCCAGTAGGGGAACTAGCACAGATACGCAGTATTTT | CASRGTSTDTQYF
TRBD1 | 13 | TRBJ1-5 | once | TRBV6-5 | TGTGCCAGCAGGGGACAGGTGGATCAGCCCCAGCATTTT | CASRGQVDQPQHF
NA | 14 | TRBJ2-7 | NA | TRBV5-4 | TGTGCCAGCAGCCCCCGTACCGGCCCCGGGGGGCAGTACTTC | CASSPRTGPGGQYF
NA | 14 | TRBJ2-5 | NA | TRBV19 | TGTGCCAGTAGTATGAACGGCGGCCAAGAGACCCAGTACTTC | CASSMNGGQETQYF
NA | 15 | TRBJ1-4 | NA | TRBV28 | TGTGCCAGCAGTCCAGGGGATCGAAGGAATGAAAAACTGTTTTTT | CASSPGDRRNEKLFF
TRBD1 | 16 | TRBJ1-4 | NA | TRBV5-1 | TGCGCCAGCAGCTTTCTTACGGGACAGGTTAATGAAAAACTGTTTTTT | CASSFLTGQVNEKLFF
TRBD1 | 14 | TRBJ1-2 | NA | TRBV28 | TGTGCCAGCAGCCAAGGGACAGGGAACTATGGCTACACCTTC | CASSQGTGNYGYTF
TRBD1 | 15 | TRBJ2-2 | NA | TRBV4-1 | TGCGCCAGCAGCCCCGGGACAGCGAACACCGGGGAGCTGTTTTTT | CASSPGTANTGELFF
NA | 12 | TRBJ1-2 | NA | TRBV7-9 | TGTGCCAGCAGCGACAGCGGGAATGGCTACACCTTC | CASSDSGNGYTF
TRBD1 | 12 | TRBJ1-6 | once | TRBV11-2 | TGTGCCAGCAGCTCGAGGGGGCAGCCCCTCCACTTT | CASSSRGQPLHF
NA | 12 | TRBJ2-7 | NA | TRBV9 | TGTGCCAGCAGCCCCGGGGGTGACGAGCAGTACTTC | CASSPGGDEQYF
TRBD2 | 15 | TRBJ2-3 | NA | TRBV10-3 | TGTGCCATCAGTGATTTGCGGGGGGGATCAGATACGCAGTATTTT | CAISDLRGGSDTQYF
NA | 16 | TRBJ1-1 | NA | TRBV7-8 | TGTGCCAGCAGCTTGATGGCAGGAGGGCTGAACACTGAAGCTTTCTTT | CASSLMAGGLNTEAFF
TRBD1 | 15 | TRBJ1-2 | NA | TRBV27 | TGTGCCAGCAGTTTATCAGCAGGGGGGTCTTATGGCTACACCTTC | CASSLSAGGSYGYTF
TRBD1 | 14 | TRBJ2-5 | NA | TRBV7-9 | TGTGCCAGCAGCCCCCGGGACAGGATATGGACCCAGTACTTC | CASSPRDRIWTQYF
NA | 17 | TRBJ2-6 | NA | TRBV21-1 | TGTGCCAGCCCAAGACAGGGCGCGATTGCTGGGGCCAACGTCCTGACTTTC | CASPRQGAIAGANVLTF
NA | 14 | TRBJ1-3 | NA | TRBV7-9 | TGTGCCAGCAGCTTAGCGTCGTCCGGGCACACCATATATTTT | CASSLASSGHTIYF
NA | 16 | TRBJ2-1 | NA | TRBV12-5 | TGTGCTAGTGGTCCACTCGACAGGCGCCCCTACAATGAGCAGTTCTTC | CASGPLDRRPYNEQFF
NA | 13 | TRBJ2-3 | NA | TRBV12-3/TRBV12-4 | TGTGCCAGCAGTTTATTTAGCACAGATACGCAGTATTTT | CASSLFSTDTQYF
NA | 16 | TRBJ1-2 | NA | TRBV15 | TGTGCCACCAGCAGGGCATCGGGACTGTTTAACTATGGCTACACCTTC | CATSRASGLFNYGYTF
NA | 13 | TRBJ1-1 | NA | TRBV5-1 | TGCGCCAGCAGCTCCGGGGCGAACACTGAAGCTTTCTTT | CASSSGANTEAFF
NA | 15 | TRBJ1-3 | NA | TRBV4-3 | TGCGCCAGCAGCCAAGATTCAGGGTCTGGAAACACCATATATTTT | CASSQDSGSGNTIYF
NA | 13 | TRBJ2-7 | NA | TRBV6-5 | TGTGCCAGCAGTTACCCGGACACCTACGAGCAGTACTTC | CASSYPDTYEQYF
TRBD2 | 16 | TRBJ2-7 | NA | TRBV10-2 | TGCGCCAGCAGTGAGTCTGGGAGCGGGGGTTCCTACGAGCAGTACTTC | CASSESGSGGSYEQYF
NA | 13 | TRBJ2-5 | once | TRBV27 | TGTGCCAGCAGTCCGCAGATCCAAGAGACCCAGTACTTC | CASSPQIQETQYF
TRBD1 | 15 | TRBJ1-2 | NA | TRBV6-5 | TGTGCCAGCAGTTACCCCGGACAGGGACCCTATGGCTACACCTTC | CASSYPGQGPYGYTF
NA | 11 | TRBJ2-5 | once | TRBV28 | TGTGCCAGCAGTCCCCAAGAGACCCAGTACTTC | CASSPQETQYF
TRBD1 | 14 | TRBJ2-7 | few | TRBV13 | TGTGCCAGCAGCGGTGGACAGGGACAGCGCGAGCAGTACTTC | CASSGGQGQREQYF
NA | 14 | TRBJ1-2 | NA | TRBV7-2 | TGTGCCAGCAGCATAACGACCCTTAACTATGGCTACACCTTC | CASSITTLNYGYTF
NA | 13 | TRBJ1-5 | NA | TRBV6-5 | TGTGCCAGCAGTTCGGACGCAGGCGGAGCCCAGCATTTT | CASSSDAGGAQHF
TRBD2 | 16 | TRBJ2-7 | NA | TRBV4-3 | TGCGCCAGCAGCCAAGCCCCAGCGGGAGGATCCCACGAGCAGTACTTC | CASSQAPAGGSHEQYF
NA | 14 | TRBJ1-1 | once | TRBV7-3 | TGTGCCAGCAGCAGCGCCTATCCAAACACTGAAGCTTTCTTT | CASSSAYPNTEAFF